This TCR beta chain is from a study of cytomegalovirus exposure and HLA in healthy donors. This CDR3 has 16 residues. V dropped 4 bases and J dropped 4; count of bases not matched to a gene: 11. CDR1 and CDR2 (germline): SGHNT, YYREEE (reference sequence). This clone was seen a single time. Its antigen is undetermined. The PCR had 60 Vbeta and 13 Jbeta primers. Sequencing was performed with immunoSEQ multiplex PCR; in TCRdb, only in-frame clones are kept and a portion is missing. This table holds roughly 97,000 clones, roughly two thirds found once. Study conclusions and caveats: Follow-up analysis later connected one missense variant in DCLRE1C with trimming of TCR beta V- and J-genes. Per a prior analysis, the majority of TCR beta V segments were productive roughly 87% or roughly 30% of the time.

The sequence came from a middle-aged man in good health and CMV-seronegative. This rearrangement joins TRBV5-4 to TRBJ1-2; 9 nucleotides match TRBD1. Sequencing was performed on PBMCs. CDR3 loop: CASSPVHGTGIYGYTF. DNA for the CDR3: TGTGCCAGCAGCCCGGTACACGGGACAGGGATCTATGGCTACACCTTC. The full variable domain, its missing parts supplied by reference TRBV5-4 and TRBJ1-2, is ETGVTQSPTHLIKTRGQQVTLRCSSQSGHNTVSWYQQALGQGPQFIFQYYREEENGRGNFPPRFSGLQFPNYSSELNVNALELDDSALYLCASSPVHGTGIYGYTFGSGTRLTVV.